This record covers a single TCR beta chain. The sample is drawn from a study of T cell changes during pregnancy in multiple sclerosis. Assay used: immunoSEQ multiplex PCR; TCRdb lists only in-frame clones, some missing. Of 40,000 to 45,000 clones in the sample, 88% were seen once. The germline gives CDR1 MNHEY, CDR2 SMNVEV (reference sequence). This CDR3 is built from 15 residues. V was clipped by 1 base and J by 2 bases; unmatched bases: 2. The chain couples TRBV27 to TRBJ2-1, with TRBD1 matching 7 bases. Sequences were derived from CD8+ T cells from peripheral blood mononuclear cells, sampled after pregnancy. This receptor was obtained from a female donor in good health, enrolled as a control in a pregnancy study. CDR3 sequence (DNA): TGTGCCAGCAGTTTATGGGGGACAGCCTACAATGAGCAGTTCTTC. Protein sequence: CASSLWGTAYNEQFF.